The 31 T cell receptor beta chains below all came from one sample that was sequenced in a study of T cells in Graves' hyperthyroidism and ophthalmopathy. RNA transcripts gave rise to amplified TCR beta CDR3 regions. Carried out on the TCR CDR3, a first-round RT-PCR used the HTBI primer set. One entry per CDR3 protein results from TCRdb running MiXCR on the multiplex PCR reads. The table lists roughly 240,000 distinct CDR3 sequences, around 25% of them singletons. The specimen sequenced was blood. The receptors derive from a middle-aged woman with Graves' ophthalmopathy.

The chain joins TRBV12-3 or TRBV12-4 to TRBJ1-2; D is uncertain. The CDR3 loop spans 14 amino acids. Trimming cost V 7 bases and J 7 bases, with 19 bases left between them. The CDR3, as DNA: TGTGCCAGCACCCCTAATATGGGTACCCGTGGCTACACCTTC. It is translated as CASTPNMGTRGYTF.

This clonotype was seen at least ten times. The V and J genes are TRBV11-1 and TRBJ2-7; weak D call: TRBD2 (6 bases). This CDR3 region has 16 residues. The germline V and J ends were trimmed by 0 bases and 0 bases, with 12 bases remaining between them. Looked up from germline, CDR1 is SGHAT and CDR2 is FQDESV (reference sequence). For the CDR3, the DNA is TGTGCCAGCAGCTTAGCTGGTGACGGGAGCTCCTACGAGCAGTACTTC. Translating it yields CASSLAGDGSSYEQYF.

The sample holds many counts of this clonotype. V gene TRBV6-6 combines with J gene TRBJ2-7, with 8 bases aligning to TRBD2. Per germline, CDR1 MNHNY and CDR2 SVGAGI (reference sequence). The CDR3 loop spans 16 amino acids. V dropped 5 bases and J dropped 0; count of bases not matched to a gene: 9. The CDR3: CASSRSGGASSYEQYF. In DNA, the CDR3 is TGTGCCAGCAGTCGATCGGGGGGGGCGAGCTCCTACGAGCAGTACTTC.

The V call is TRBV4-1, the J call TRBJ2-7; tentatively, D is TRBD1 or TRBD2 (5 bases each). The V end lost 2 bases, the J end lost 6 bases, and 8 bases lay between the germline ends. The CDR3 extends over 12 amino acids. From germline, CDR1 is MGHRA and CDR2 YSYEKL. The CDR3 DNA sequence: TGCGCCAGCAGCCAATGGGGACGCGAGCAGTACTTC. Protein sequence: CASSQWGREQYF.

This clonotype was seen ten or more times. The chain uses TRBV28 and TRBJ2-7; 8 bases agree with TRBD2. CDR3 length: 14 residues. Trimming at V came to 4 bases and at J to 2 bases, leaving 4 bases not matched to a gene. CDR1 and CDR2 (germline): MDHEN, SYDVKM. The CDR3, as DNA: TGTGCCAGCAGTTACCCGGGAGGGCCCTACGAGCAGTACTTC. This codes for CASSYPGGPYEQYF.

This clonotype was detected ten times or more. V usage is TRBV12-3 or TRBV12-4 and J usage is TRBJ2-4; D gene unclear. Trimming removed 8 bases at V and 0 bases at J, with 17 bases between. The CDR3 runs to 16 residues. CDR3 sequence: CASSPRGPPAKNIQYF. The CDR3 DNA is TGTGCCAGCTCCCCCCGCGGACCGCCAGCCAAAAACATTCAGTACTTC.

This CDR3 is CASSPRTGGAVDGYTF. The CDR3 DNA is TGTGCCAGCTCACCACGGACAGGGGGCGCGGTGGATGGCTACACCTTC. The chain links TRBV18 to TRBJ1-2, with 11 bases identical to TRBD1. There are 16 residues in the CDR3. V was clipped by 1 base and J by 6 bases; unmatched bases: 7. Per the germline V gene, CDR1 is KGHSH and CDR2 is LQKENI.

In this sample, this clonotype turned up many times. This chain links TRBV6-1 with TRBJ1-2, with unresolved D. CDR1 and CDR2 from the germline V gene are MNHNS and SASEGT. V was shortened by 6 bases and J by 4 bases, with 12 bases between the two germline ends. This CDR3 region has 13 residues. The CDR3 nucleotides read TGTGCCAGCAGCATAGACCGACCCTATGGCTACACCTTC. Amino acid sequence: CASSIDRPYGYTF.

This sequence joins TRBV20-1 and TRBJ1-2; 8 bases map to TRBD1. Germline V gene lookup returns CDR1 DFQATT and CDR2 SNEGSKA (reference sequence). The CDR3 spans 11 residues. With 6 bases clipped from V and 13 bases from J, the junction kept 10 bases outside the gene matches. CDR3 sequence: CSASRGLESTF. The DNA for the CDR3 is TGCAGTGCGAGCAGGGGGCTGGAGAGCACCTTC.

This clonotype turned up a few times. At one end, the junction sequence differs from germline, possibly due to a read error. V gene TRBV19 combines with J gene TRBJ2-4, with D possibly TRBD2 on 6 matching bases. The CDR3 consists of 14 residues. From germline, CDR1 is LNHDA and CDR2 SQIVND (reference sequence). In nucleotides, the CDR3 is TGTGCCAGTCGTATTGAACTAGCCAAAAACGTTCAGTACTTC. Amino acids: CASRIELAKNVQYF.

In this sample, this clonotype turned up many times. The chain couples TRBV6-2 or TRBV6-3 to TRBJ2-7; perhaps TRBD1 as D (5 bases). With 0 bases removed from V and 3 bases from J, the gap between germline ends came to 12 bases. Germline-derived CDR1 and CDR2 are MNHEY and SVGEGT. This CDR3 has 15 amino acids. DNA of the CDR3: TGTGCCAGCAGTTACTCGTGGGCAGGGAACTACGAGCAGTACTTC. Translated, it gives CASSYSWAGNYEQYF.

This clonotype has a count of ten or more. The CDR3 DNA is TGTGCCAGCTCACCCCGCGGCGCATCCTACAATGAGCAGTTCTTC. This gives the protein CASSPRGASYNEQFF. The rearrangement links TRBV2 to TRBJ2-1, with D unresolved. This CDR3 contains 15 residues. V lost 8 bases, J lost 1 base, and 15 bases lay in between. Germline V gives CDR1 SNHLY, CDR2 FYNNEI.

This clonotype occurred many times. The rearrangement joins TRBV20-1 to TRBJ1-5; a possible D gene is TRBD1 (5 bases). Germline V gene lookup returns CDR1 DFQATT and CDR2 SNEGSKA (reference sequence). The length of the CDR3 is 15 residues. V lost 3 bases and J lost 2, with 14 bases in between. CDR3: CSASGGGWGNQPQHF. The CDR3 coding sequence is TGCAGTGCTAGTGGGGGGGGATGGGGCAATCAGCCCCAGCATTTT.

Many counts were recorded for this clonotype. Here the CDR3 reads CASRPVLQGDTEAFF. CDR3 DNA: TGTGCCAGCAGACCCGTCTTGCAGGGCGACACTGAAGCTTTCTTT. The gene calls are TRBV28 and TRBJ1-1; possible D gene TRBD1, 5 bases. The CDR3 sequence is 15 residues long. CDR1 MDHEN and CDR2 SYDVKM come from the germline V gene. Trimming pared 6 bases from V and 3 bases from J, leaving 17 bases between. The full variable domain, with the rest looked up from reference TRBV28 and TRBJ1-1, is DVKVTQSSRYLVKRTGEKVFLECVQDMDHENMFWYRQDPGLGLRLIYFSYDVKMKEKGDIPEGYSVSREKKERFSLILESASTNQTSMYLCASRPVLQGDTEAFFGQGTRLTVV.

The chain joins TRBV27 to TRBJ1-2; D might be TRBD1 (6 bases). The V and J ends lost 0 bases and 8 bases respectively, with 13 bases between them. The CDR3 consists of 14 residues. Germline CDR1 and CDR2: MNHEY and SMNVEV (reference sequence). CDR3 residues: CASSLSYRVGGYTF. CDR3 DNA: TGTGCCAGCAGTTTATCCTACAGGGTAGGAGGCTACACCTTC.

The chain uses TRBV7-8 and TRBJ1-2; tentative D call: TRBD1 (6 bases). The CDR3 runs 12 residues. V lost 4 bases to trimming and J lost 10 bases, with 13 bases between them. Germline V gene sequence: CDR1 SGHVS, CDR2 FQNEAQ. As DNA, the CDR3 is TGTGCCAGCAGCTCAACAGGGTTTGACTACACCTTC. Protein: CASSSTGFDYTF.

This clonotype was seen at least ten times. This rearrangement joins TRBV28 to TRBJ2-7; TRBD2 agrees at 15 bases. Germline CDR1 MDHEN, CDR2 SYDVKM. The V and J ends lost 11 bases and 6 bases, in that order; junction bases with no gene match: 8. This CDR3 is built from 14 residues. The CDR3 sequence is CASHPGLAGGEQYF. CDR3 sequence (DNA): TGTGCCTCACATCCGGGACTAGCGGGAGGCGAGCAGTACTTC.

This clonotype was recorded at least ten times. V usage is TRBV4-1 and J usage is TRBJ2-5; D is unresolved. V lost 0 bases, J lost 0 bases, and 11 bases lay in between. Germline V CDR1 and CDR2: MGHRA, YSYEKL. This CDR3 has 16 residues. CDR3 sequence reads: CASSQESEGYQETQYF. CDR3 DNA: TGCGCCAGCAGCCAAGAGTCGGAAGGGTACCAAGAGACCCAGTACTTC.

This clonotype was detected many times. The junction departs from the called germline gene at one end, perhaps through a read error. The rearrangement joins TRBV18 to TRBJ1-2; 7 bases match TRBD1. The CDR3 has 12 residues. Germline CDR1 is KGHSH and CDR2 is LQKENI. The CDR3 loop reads CASSPLTGYRFF. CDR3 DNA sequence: TGTGCCAGCTCACCGCTGACAGGGTATCGGTTCTTC.

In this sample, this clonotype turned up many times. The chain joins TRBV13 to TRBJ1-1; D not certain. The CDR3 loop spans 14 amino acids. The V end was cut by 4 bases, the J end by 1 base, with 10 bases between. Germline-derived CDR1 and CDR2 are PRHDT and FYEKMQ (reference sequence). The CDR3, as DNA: TGTGCCAGCAGCTACGCTGAAGAGAACACTGAAGCTTTCTTT. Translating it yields CASSYAEENTEAFF. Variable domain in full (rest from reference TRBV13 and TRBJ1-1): AAGVIQSPRHLIKEKRETATLKCYPIPRHDTVYWYQQGPGQDPQFLISFYEKMQSDKGSIPDRFSAQQFSDYHSELNMSSLELGDSALYFCASSYAEENTEAFFGQGTRLTVV.

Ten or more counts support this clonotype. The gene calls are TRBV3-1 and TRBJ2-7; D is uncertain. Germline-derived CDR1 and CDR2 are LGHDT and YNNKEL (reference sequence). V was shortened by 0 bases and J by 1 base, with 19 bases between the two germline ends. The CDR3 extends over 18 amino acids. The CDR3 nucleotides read TGTGCCAGCAGCCAAGATCGCGTTTCCAGGCTCCAGTCCTACGAGCAGTACTTC. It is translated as CASSQDRVSRLQSYEQYF.

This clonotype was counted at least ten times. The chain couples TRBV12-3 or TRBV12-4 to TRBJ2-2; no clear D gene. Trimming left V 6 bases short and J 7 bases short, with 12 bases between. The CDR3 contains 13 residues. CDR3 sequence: CASSLGSGGELFF. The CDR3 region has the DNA TGTGCCAGCAGCTTGGGGTCTGGCGGGGAGCTGTTTTTT.

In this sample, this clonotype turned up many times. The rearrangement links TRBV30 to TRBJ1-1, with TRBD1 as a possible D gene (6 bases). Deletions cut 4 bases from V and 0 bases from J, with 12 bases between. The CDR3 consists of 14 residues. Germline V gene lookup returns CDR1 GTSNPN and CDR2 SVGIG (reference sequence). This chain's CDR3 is CAWKGDEMNTEAFF. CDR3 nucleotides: TGTGCCTGGAAGGGGGACGAGATGAACACTGAAGCTTTCTTT.

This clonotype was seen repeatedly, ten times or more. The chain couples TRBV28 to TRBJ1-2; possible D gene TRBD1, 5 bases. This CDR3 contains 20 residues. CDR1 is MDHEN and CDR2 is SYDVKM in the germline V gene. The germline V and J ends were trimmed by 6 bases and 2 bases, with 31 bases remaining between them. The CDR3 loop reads CASSLPPLGYLRQSNYGYTF. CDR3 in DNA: TGTGCCAGCAGCTTACCCCCTCTGGGTTATTTAAGACAGTCCAACTATGGCTACACCTTC.

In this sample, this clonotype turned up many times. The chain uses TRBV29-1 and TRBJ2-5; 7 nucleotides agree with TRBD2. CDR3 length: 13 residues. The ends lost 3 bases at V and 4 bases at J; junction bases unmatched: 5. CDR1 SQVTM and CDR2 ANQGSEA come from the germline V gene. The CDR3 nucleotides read TGCAGCGTTGACCGGGGGGATTTAGAGACCCAGTACTTC. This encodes CSVDRGDLETQYF. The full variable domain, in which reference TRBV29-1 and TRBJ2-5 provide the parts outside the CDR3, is SAVISQKPSRDICQRGTSLTIQCQVDSQVTMMFWYRQQPGQSLTLIATANQGSEATYESGFVIDKFPISRPNLTFSTLTVSNMSPEDSSIYLCSVDRGDLETQYFGPGTRLLVL.

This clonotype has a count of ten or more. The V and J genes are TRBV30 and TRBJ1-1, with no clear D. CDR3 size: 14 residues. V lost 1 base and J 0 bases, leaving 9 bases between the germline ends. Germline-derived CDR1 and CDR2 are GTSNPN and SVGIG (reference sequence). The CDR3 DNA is TGTGCCTGGAGTGCTGGGCTTATGAACACTGAAGCTTTCTTT. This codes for CAWSAGLMNTEAFF. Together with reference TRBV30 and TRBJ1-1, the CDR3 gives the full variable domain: SQTIHQWPATLVQPVGSPLSLECTVEGTSNPNLYWYRQAAGRGLQLLFYSVGIGQISSEVPQNLSASRPQDRQFILSSKKLLLSDSGFYLCAWSAGLMNTEAFFGQGTRLTVV.

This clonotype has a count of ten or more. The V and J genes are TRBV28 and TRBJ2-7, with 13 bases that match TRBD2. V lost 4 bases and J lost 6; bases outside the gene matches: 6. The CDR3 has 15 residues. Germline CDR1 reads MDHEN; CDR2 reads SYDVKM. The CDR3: CASSSLAGGPPEQYF. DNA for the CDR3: TGTGCCAGCAGTTCACTAGCGGGAGGGCCGCCCGAGCAGTACTTC.

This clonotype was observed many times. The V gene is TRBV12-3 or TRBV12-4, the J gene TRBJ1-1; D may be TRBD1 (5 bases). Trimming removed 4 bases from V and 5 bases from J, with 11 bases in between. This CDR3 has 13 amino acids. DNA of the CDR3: TGTGCCAGCAGTTCCCCCGCAGGGACTGAAGCTTTCTTT. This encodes CASSSPAGTEAFF.

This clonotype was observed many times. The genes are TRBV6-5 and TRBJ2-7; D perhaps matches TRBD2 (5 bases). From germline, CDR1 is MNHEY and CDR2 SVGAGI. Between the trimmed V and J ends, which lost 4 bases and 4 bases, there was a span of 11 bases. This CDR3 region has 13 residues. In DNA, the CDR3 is TGTGCCAGCAGTTCCCTAGCTGGATACGAGCAGTACTTC. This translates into CASSSLAGYEQYF.

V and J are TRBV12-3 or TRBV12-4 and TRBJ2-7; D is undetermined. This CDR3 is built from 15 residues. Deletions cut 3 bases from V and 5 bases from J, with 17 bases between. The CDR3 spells CASSLASVSGDEQYF. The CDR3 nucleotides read TGTGCCAGCAGTTTGGCTTCTGTGAGTGGGGACGAGCAGTACTTC.

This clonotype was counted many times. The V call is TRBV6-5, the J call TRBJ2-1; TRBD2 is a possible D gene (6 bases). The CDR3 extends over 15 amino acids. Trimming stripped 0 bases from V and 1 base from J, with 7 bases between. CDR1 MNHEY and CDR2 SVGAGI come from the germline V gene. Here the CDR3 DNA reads TGTGCCAGCAGTTACTCCGGGACTTCCTACAATGAGCAGTTCTTC. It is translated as CASSYSGTSYNEQFF.